Listed below are T cell receptor beta chains from one sample, sequenced in a study of OX40 agonist ivuxolimab in advanced cancers. Data came from immunoSEQ multiplex PCR; TCRdb stores just in-frame clones and leaves some out. This table holds about 58,000 clones, roughly 77% found once. The source was CD4+ or CD8+ T cells sorted from blood, collected in a trial of the OX40 agonist ivuxolimab. These receptors originate from an adult with an advanced solid tumor such as melanoma, head and neck, liver or kidney cancer. CDR3s include the opening cysteine and the closing phenylalanine or tryptophan. A D gene is named only where the DNA matches it firmly.

d_call | cdr3_length | v_call | cdr3_aa
TRBD1 | 15 | TRBV5-1 | CASSLTGTGGVEQYF
. | 17 | TRBV12-5 | CASGLVRGSGAYNEQFF
. | 16 | TRBV11-2 | CASSRRRGTSTNEQYF
. | 14 | TRBV28 | CASSGAGVRETQYF
. | 13 | TRBV11-2 | CASSLGQHTEAFF
. | 14 | TRBV19 | CASSISLANNEQFF
TRBD1 | 14 | TRBV7-9 | CASSPGTGTYEQYF
TRBD1 | 13 | TRBV5-5 | CASSWTGDYGYTF
. | 14 | TRBV7-2 | CASSRPDNNYGYTF
. | 16 | TRBV4-1 | CASSQEVQGLNTEAFF
. | 16 | TRBV21-1 | CASSKKTDRANYGYTF
. | 15 | TRBV2 | CASSEGSVLPNTIYF
TRBD2 | 15 | TRBV5-1 | CASRESGGWGNEQFF
. | 13 | TRBV7-7 | CASSPVVSEKLFF
. | 15 | TRBV7-2 | CASSFEPYSYNEQFF
TRBD2 | 13 | TRBV18 | CASSPPGAGGRDF
. | 15 | TRBV6-1 | CASSLGSSYNSPLHF
. | 13 | TRBV4-2 | CASSQESGGTQYF
TRBD2 | 18 | TRBV6-8 | CASTLPGLAATNTGELFF
. | 13 | TRBV2 | CATRTAEGSPLHF
TRBD2 | 16 | TRBV4-1 | CASSHGSGGIQETQYF
. | 14 | TRBV19 | CASSGQGSYNEQFF
. | 13 | TRBV6-5 | CASSPGQRYGYTF
TRBD2 | 12 | TRBV6-7 | CAATTPGTSRFF
TRBD2 | 17 | TRBV5-6 | CASSLRSGAFRTDTQYF
. | 15 | TRBV5-1 | CASSLEQGDTDTQYF
TRBD1 | 15 | TRBV28 | CASNDHGQGGQPQHF
. | 12 | TRBV7-8 | CASSLLGGGYTF
TRBD1 | 16 | TRBV6-5 | CASSYRPGTGYNEQFF
. | 15 | TRBV19 | CASSSQGRLNTEAFF
. | 15 | TRBV6-1 | CASSGSLGTREGYTF
. | 15 | TRBV7-9 | CASSLGSGSTDTQYF
TRBD1 | 13 | TRBV5-6 | CASSSTGPQPQHF
TRBD1 | 17 | TRBV5-1 | CASSLLLTGAGANVLTF
TRBD1 | 15 | TRBV2 | CASSDGRGGYQPQHF
. | 14 | TRBV27 | CASSLSSQVGPQHF
. | 14 | TRBV6-5 | CASRQSPGAGGYTF
TRBD2 | 14 | TRBV7-8 | CASSVGLAGHEQYF
. | 17 | TRBV21-1 | CASSKGCNLSNTGELFF
TRBD1 | 16 | TRBV4-1 | CASSPRDRSGVTEAFF
. | 12 | TRBV2 | CASSVEAQGYTF
. | 14 | TRBV18 | CASSPLMSSDTQYF
. | 13 | TRBV7-8 | CASSLAGLVEQFF
. | 15 | TRBV7-9 | CASSLDRIAGNTIYF
. | 15 | TRBV27 | CASSLRGRGKAPLHF
TRBD2 | 16 | TRBV19 | CASSQTSGGSYNEQFF